A single sample is the source of the 5 T cell receptor beta chains below, sequenced in a study of T cell responses to AZD1222 COVID-19 vaccine. Assay used: immunoSEQ multiplex PCR; TCRdb lists only in-frame clones, some missing. The sample shows fewer than 120,000 clones, 92% of them seen only once. The material was peripheral blood, obtained on day 0 of AZD1222 vaccination. Source of these receptors: an adult in good health.

The chain has TRBV6-5 and TRBJ2-1; D might be TRBD1 or TRBD2, each matching 6 bases. Trimming removed 6 bases from V and 5 bases from J, with 11 bases in between. Germline CDR1 is MNHEY and CDR2 is SVGAGI. The CDR3 loop spans 13 amino acids. CDR3 sequence reads: CASRRGGHNEQFF. The CDR3 DNA is TGTGCCAGCAGGCGAGGGGGGCACAATGAGCAGTTCTTC.

V gene TRBV5-6 combines with J gene TRBJ1-1; D unresolved. With 4 bases removed from V and 5 bases from J, the gap between germline ends came to 15 bases. Germline V CDR1 and CDR2: SGHDT, YYEEEE. The CDR3 length is 14 residues. The CDR3 nucleotides read TGTGCCAGCAGCAATCCAGGAGGGAATACTGAAGCTTTCTTT. This gives the protein CASSNPGGNTEAFF.

The chain has TRBV7-3 and TRBJ1-1, with 7 bases that match TRBD1. Germline V CDR1 and CDR2: SGHTA, FQGTGA. Losses at the gene ends were 0 bases for V and 4 bases for J; bases not matched to a gene: 8. This CDR3 comprises 16 residues. The CDR3 region is CASSLTPDRLGTEAFF. Here the CDR3 DNA reads TGTGCCAGCAGCTTAACTCCGGACAGGCTGGGCACTGAAGCTTTCTTT.

This clone was counted between two and nine times. The V gene is TRBV19, the J gene TRBJ1-1, with D perhaps TRBD1 (5 bases). CDR1 and CDR2 (germline): LNHDA, SQIVND (reference sequence). There are 14 residues in the CDR3. Trimming shortened V by 3 bases and J by 5 bases, and 13 bases separated the two germline ends. CDR3 DNA: TGTGCCAGTAGTATTATTGGGACTAAGACTGAAGCTTTCTTT. This encodes CASSIIGTKTEAFF. Using reference TRBV19 and TRBJ1-1 for the parts outside the CDR3, the full variable domain is DGGITQSPKYLFRKEGQNVTLSCEQNLNHDAMYWYRQDPGQGLRLIYYSQIVNDFQKGDIAEGYSVSREKKESFPLTVTSAQKNPTAFYLCASSIIGTKTEAFFGQGTRLTVV.

The V call is TRBV27, the J call TRBJ2-7; D remains ambiguous. Germline-derived CDR1 and CDR2 are MNHEY and SMNVEV (reference sequence). This CDR3 has 13 residues. Trimming removed 6 bases at V and 0 bases at J, with 9 bases between. The CDR3 sequence is CASRGRNSYEQYF. The CDR3 DNA follows: TGTGCCAGCAGAGGGCGGAACTCCTACGAGCAGTACTTC.